This T cell receptor (beta chain) was documented in a study of cytomegalovirus exposure and HLA in healthy donors. PCR amplification relied on 60 Vbeta primers (plus 13 Jbeta primers). TCRdb's table, derived via immunoSEQ multiplex PCR, lists solely in-frame clones and lacks some. The repertoire includes around 110,000 clones, about two thirds of them detected once, and roughly 2.8% sits in the top ten. The CDR3 is made up of 12 amino acids. V lost 4 bases and J lost 5, with 9 bases in between. CDR1 is SQVTM, CDR2 ANQGSEA, per germline. This TCR derives from a female donor in good health and CMV-seronegative. The sequenced sample was PBMCs. This chain uses TRBV29-1 with TRBJ1-5; D is possibly TRBD1 (6 bases). DNA of the CDR3: TGCAGCGTTGCCGCAGGGGATCAGCCCCAGCATTTT. Its protein is CSVAAGDQPQHF.